The table lists the clone carrying this T cell receptor beta chain with many counts. Its antigen is as yet unknown. The sample belongs to a study of tumor-infiltrating lymphocytes in primary liver carcinoma. Study results and caveats: The study found a significantly higher top-250-clone fraction in tumors than in blood (p = 0.039).

Germline CDR1 and CDR2: SGHAT and FQDESV (reference sequence). The CDR3 has 14 amino acids. Germline trimming cut 5 bases from V and 2 bases from J; bases unmatched to any gene: 5. Germline DNA was also extracted, while the blood RNA originated from unsorted whole blood. Chronic HBV infection was present in the patients, who were treatment-naive. A constant-region primer served to make TCR beta cDNA from about 490 ng total RNA. A slightly modified ARM-PCR protocol with three nested multiplex PCR rounds produced these TCR beta libraries. With TRBV1-TRBV30 forward primers and a C-beta reverse primer, the first two PCR rounds were run for about 10 cycles each. TCRdb redid the calling of the multiplex PCR reads with MiXCR, one entry per CDR3 protein. The data contain around 330,000 distinct CDR3 sequences, nearly 60% of them singletons.

The TCR comes from a woman in her 30s with primary liver carcinoma and hepatitis B virus infection. Sequenced: peripheral blood. V gene TRBV11-1 combines with J gene TRBJ2-5, with 7 bases lining up with TRBD1. The CDR3 loop reads CASSVGTEQETQYF. CDR3 bases: TGTGCCAGCAGCGTCGGGACAGAACAAGAGACCCAGTACTTC.